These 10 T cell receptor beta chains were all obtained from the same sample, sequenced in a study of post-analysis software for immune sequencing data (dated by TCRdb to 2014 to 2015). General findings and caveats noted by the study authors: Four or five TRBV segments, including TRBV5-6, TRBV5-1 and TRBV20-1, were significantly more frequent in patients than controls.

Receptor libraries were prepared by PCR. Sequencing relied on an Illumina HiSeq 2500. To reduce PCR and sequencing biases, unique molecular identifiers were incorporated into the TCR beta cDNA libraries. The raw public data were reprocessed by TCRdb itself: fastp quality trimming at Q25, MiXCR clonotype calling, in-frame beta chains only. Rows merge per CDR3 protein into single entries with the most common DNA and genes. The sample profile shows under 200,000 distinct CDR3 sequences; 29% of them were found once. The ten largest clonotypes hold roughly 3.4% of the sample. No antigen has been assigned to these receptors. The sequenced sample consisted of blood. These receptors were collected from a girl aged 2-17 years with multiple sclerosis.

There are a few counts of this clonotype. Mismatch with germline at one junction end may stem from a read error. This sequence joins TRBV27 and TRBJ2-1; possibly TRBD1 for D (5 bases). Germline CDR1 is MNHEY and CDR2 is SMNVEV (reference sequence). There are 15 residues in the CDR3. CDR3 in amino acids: CASSLWSGRGNGQFF. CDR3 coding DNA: TGTGCCAGCAGTTTATGGAGTGGTAGGGGAAATGGGCAGTTCTTC.

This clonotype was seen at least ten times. CDR3 DNA sequence: TGTGCCAGCAGCCAGATGTTGGGGGAAGCCTACGAGCAGTACTTC. Its translation is CASSQMLGEAYEQYF. The chain couples TRBV5-4 to TRBJ2-7; D possibly uses TRBD1 or TRBD2 (5 bases each). Trimming left V 4 bases short and J 2 bases short, with 16 bases between. There are 15 residues in the CDR3. CDR1 and CDR2 from the germline V gene are SGHNT and YYREEE (reference sequence).

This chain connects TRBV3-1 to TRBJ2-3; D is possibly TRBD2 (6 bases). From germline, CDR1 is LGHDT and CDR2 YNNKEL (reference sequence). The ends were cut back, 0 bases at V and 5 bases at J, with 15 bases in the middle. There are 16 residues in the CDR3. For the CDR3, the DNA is TGTGCCAGCAGCCAAGAAGGCTTCGTCGGGGGAGATACGCAGTATTTT. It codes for CASSQEGFVGGDTQYF.

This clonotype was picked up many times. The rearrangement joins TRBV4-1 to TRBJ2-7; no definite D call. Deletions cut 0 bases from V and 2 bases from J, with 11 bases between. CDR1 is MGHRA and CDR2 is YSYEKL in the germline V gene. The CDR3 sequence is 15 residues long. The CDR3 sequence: CASSQDLGPPYEQYF. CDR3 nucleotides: TGCGCCAGCAGCCAAGATCTCGGACCACCCTACGAGCAGTACTTC.

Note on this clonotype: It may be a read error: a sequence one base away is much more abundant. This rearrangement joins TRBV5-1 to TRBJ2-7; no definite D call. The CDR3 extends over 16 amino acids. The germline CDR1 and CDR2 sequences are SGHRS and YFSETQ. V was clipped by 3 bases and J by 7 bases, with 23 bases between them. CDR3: CASSSRINSPYNEQYF. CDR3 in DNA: TGCGCCAGCAGCTCGCGCATCAACAGTCCCTACAATGAGCAGTACTTC.

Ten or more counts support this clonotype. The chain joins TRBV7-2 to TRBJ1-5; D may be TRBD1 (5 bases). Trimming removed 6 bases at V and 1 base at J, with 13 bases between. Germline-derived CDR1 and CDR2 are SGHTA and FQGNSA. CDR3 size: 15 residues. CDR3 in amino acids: CASRYGRGSNQPQHF. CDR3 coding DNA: TGTGCCAGCAGATACGGACGGGGGAGCAATCAGCCCCAGCATTTT.

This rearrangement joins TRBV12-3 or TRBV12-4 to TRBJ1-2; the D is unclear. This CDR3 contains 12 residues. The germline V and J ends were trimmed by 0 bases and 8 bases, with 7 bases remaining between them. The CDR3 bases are TGTGCCAGCAGTTTAGCCCCAGAGGGCTACACCTTC. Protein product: CASSLAPEGYTF.

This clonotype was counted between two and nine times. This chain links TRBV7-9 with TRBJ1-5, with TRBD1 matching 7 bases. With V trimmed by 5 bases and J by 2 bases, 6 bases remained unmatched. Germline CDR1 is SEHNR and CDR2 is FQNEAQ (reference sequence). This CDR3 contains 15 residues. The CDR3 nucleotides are TGTGCCAGCAGCCCTAAGGGGGCTGGCAATCAGCCCCAGCATTTT. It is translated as CASSPKGAGNQPQHF.

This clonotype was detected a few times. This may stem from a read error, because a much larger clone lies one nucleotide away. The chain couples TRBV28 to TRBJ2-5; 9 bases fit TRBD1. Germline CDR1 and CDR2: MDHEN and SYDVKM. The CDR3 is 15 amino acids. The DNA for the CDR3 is TGTGCCAACAGTAGGGAGACAGGGGGCCAAGAGACCCAGTACTTC. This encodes CANSRETGGQETQYF.

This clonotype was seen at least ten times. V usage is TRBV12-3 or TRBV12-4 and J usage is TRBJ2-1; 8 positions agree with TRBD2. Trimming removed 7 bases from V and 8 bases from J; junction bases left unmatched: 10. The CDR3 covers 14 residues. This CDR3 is CASTPGLAFDEQFF. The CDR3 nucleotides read TGTGCCAGCACCCCTGGACTAGCTTTCGATGAGCAGTTCTTC.